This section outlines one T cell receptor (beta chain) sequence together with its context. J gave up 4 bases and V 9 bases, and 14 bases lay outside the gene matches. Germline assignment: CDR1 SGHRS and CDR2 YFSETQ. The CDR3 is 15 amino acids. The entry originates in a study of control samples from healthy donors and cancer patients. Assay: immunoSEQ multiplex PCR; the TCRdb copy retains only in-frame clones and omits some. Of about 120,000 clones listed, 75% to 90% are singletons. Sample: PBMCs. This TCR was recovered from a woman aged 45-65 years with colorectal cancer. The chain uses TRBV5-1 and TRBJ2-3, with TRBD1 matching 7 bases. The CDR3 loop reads CATQGEGLPPDTQYF. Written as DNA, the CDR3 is TGCGCCACCCAGGGGGAAGGCCTTCCCCCAGATACGCAGTATTTT. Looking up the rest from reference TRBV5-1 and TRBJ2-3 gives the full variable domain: KAGVTQTPRYLIKTRGQQVTLSCSPISGHRSVSWYQQTPGQGLQFLFEYFSETQRNKGNFPGRFSGRQFSNSRSEMNVSTLELGDSALYLCATQGEGLPPDTQYFGPGTRLTVL.